These 27 T cell receptor beta chains were all obtained from the same sample, sequenced in a study of Ad26.COV2.S vaccination and SARS-CoV-2 variants. Only in-frame clones appear in the TCRdb table, and some are missing; sequencing was by immunoSEQ multiplex PCR. This sample has fewer than 900,000 clones; about 90% occur once, and the top ten carry nearly 1.5%. Treatment meaning: some 20 received Ad26.COV2.S at low or high dose, single or two shots; about 5 received placebo; per-sample allocation not given. Day 63 after the first injection of vaccine or placebo was the sampling time. The sequencing used peripheral blood, collected in a trial of Ad26.COV2.S vaccine versus placebo. The receptors shown here come from a person between 18 and 59 years old who received the Ad26.COV2.S COVID-19 vaccine or a placebo.

The chain uses TRBV4-3 and TRBJ2-1; D is perhaps TRBD2 (5 bases). CDR1 and CDR2 from the germline V gene are LGHNA and YSLEER. The CDR3 extends over 16 amino acids. Trimming took off 0 bases at V and 0 bases at J, with 9 bases between the two ends. CDR3 amino acids: CASSQDKSGSYNEQFF. CDR3 in DNA: TGCGCCAGCAGCCAAGATAAGAGCGGCTCCTACAATGAGCAGTTCTTC.

The chain carries TRBV14 and TRBJ2-2, with D maybe TRBD2 (5 bases). The germline V and J ends were trimmed by 3 bases and 4 bases, with 12 bases remaining between them. From germline, CDR1 is SGHDN and CDR2 FVKESK. This CDR3 is built from 15 residues. This CDR3 is CASSHGQAGTGELFF. The CDR3 DNA reads TGTGCCAGCAGCCACGGGCAGGCGGGCACCGGGGAGCTGTTTTTT.

This clone was observed a few times. The rearrangement uses TRBV5-1 and TRBJ1-2; possible D gene TRBD1, 5 bases. The ends were cut back, 4 bases at V and 8 bases at J, with 12 bases in the middle. CDR3 length: 12 residues. The germline V gene encodes CDR1 SGHRS and CDR2 YFSETQ. CDR3 in amino acids: CASSQGRGGYTF. CDR3 in DNA: TGCGCCAGCAGCCAGGGACGAGGCGGCTACACCTTC.

This chain joins TRBV30 and TRBJ1-2, with D tentatively TRBD1 (6 bases). Germline CDR1 GTSNPN, CDR2 SVGIG (reference sequence). This CDR3 contains 14 residues. Trimming left V 5 bases short and J 2 bases short, with 15 bases between. In DNA, the CDR3 is TGTGCCTGGTCTAGGGGGGGTTCCAACTATGGCTACACCTTC. Translated, it gives CAWSRGGSNYGYTF.

The V and J genes are TRBV30 and TRBJ2-2; the D gene is possibly TRBD1 (5 bases). V gave up 2 bases and J gave up 4 bases, with 14 bases separating them. Looked up from germline, CDR1 is GTSNPN and CDR2 is SVGIG (reference sequence). The CDR3 contains 15 residues. CDR3 protein: CAWSFYRHLTGELFF. CDR3 bases: TGTGCCTGGAGTTTCTACAGGCACCTCACCGGGGAGCTGTTTTTT.

The chain employs TRBV19 and TRBJ1-3; no firm D call. CDR3 length equals 19 residues. Looked up from germline, CDR1 is LNHDA and CDR2 is SQIVND (reference sequence). The V end was cut by 0 bases, the J end by 0 bases, with 18 bases between. The CDR3 DNA reads TGTGCCAGTAGTATAGAGGGCAGAAGAGGAACCCACTCTGGAAACACCATATATTTT. It codes for CASSIEGRRGTHSGNTIYF.

The chain employs TRBV6-5 and TRBJ2-7, with TRBD2 identical over 9 bases. In germline, CDR1 is MNHEY, CDR2 SVGAGI. CDR3 length: 14 residues. Trimming removed 7 bases from V and 5 bases from J; junction bases left unmatched: 9. The CDR3 loop is CASTRLAETDEQYF. DNA for the CDR3: TGTGCCAGCACCCGACTAGCGGAGACAGACGAGCAGTACTTC.

This clone occurred once. The V gene is TRBV6-2 or TRBV6-3, the J gene TRBJ1-1; 7 nucleotides match TRBD1. With 0 bases clipped from V and 1 base from J, the junction kept 5 bases outside the gene matches. Germline CDR1 reads MNHEY; CDR2 reads SVGEGT. The CDR3 runs 16 residues. The CDR3 loop reads CASSYSGKGANTEAFF. The CDR3 DNA reads TGTGCCAGCAGTTACTCGGGAAAGGGGGCGAACACTGAAGCTTTCTTT.

V and J are TRBV7-2 and TRBJ2-1; D remains ambiguous. This CDR3 has 16 residues. Germline assignment: CDR1 SGHTA and CDR2 FQGNSA. V dropped 5 bases and J dropped 0 bases, with 14 bases sitting between them. In nucleotides, the CDR3 is TGTGCCAGCAGCATCCCCTACCCCAGCTCCTACAATGAGCAGTTCTTC. This translates into CASSIPYPSSYNEQFF.

The J gene is TRBJ2-7, the V gene TRBV7-8, with D perhaps assigned TRBD1 or TRBD2 (7 bases each). V was pared by 5 bases and J by 2 bases, with 19 bases between. This CDR3 is built from 16 residues. CDR1 is SGHVS and CDR2 is FQNEAQ in the germline V gene. The CDR3 DNA is TGTGCCAGCAGCGCCAGGGAGGGGGCGGTGGCCTACGAGCAGTACTTC. Its translation: CASSAREGAVAYEQYF.

This clone was observed once. This sequence joins TRBV6-2 or TRBV6-3 and TRBJ2-1; D might be TRBD2 (6 bases). Trimming cost V 6 bases and J 1 base, with 13 bases left between them. Germline V gene sequence: CDR1 MNHEY, CDR2 SVGEGT. The CDR3 covers 15 residues. CDR3 in DNA: TGTGCCAGCAGCCTAACGGGGGTTTCCTACAATGAGCAGTTCTTC. This encodes CASSLTGVSYNEQFF.

This clone was seen a handful of times. The genes are TRBV19 and TRBJ1-1; no definite D call. This CDR3 spans 13 amino acids. Germline assignment: CDR1 LNHDA and CDR2 SQIVND (reference sequence). V lost 3 bases and J 7 bases, leaving 12 bases between the germline ends. CDR3 loop: CASSMNSAVEAFF. The CDR3 DNA reads TGTGCCAGTAGTATGAATTCGGCGGTTGAAGCTTTCTTT.

This chain connects TRBV5-1 to TRBJ2-3, with TRBD2 matching over 7 bases. The CDR3 runs to 15 residues. Germline-derived CDR1 and CDR2 are SGHRS and YFSETQ. J lost 6 bases, V lost 3 bases, and 10 bases had no gene match. CDR3 nucleotides: TGCGCCAGCAGCTACCTGGCGGGAGTTACCGATACGCAGTATTTT. Translating gives CASSYLAGVTDTQYF.

This rearrangement joins TRBV2 to TRBJ1-3; D remains ambiguous. The CDR3 loop spans 14 amino acids. Per the germline V gene, CDR1 is SNHLY and CDR2 is FYNNEI. V lost 5 bases to trimming and J lost 2 bases, with 10 bases between them. The DNA of the CDR3 is TGTGCCAGCAGTCCAGAATTCACTGGAAACACCATATATTTT. Translated: CASSPEFTGNTIYF.

The rearrangement joins TRBV5-4 to TRBJ1-1; D ambiguous. The CDR3 covers 16 residues. In germline, CDR1 is SGHNT, CDR2 YYREEE (reference sequence). V was trimmed by 1 base and J by 5 bases, leaving 18 bases between them. The CDR3 region has the DNA TGTGCCAGCAGCTTGCCCACTCGACAAGCCTCTACTGAAGCTTTCTTT. This translates into CASSLPTRQASTEAFF.

The gene calls are TRBV25-1 and TRBJ1-6; D is uncertain. This CDR3 is built from 13 residues. Trimming removed 4 bases from V and 9 bases from J, with 10 bases in between. From germline, CDR1 is MGHDK and CDR2 SYGVNS. The CDR3 loop reads CASSGGGLSPLHF. CDR3 sequence (DNA): TGTGCCAGCAGTGGTGGAGGTCTTTCACCCCTCCACTTT.

The sample holds one count of this clone. CDR3 sequence reads: CASSQEGQRYYNEQFF. In nucleotides, the CDR3 is TGTGCCAGCAGCCAAGAGGGACAGAGATACTACAATGAGCAGTTCTTC. The chain has TRBV4-2 and TRBJ2-1; 7 bases line up with TRBD1. Germline values: CDR1 LGHNA, CDR2 YNFKEQ. The ends lost 0 bases at V and 3 bases at J; junction bases unmatched: 5. This CDR3 contains 16 residues.

V usage is TRBV12-3 or TRBV12-4 and J usage is TRBJ2-5; 7 nucleotides line up with TRBD1. This CDR3 has 12 amino acids. V lost 8 bases and J lost 0; bases outside the gene matches: 0. For the CDR3, the DNA is TGTGCCAGCGGGACAGACCAAGAGACCCAGTACTTC. This sequence encodes CASGTDQETQYF.

This clone was found once. The chain uses TRBV5-1 and TRBJ2-2, with 12 bases fitting TRBD2. J lost 0 bases, V lost 1 base, and 1 base had no gene match. There are 17 residues in the CDR3. CDR1 and CDR2 (germline): SGHRS, YFSETQ. The CDR3 loop is CASSLWTSGTNTGELFF. For the CDR3, the DNA is TGCGCCAGCAGCTTGTGGACTAGCGGGACGAACACCGGGGAGCTGTTTTTT.

This chain uses TRBV19 with TRBJ2-1; TRBD1 might be the D (5 bases). V shed 11 bases and J shed 7 bases, with 21 bases lying between them. The CDR3 spans 14 residues. Per germline, CDR1 LNHDA and CDR2 SQIVND (reference sequence). The CDR3, as DNA: TGTGCCCGCGAAGAGGACATAGGGCCAAATGAGCAGTTCTTC. This sequence encodes CAREEDIGPNEQFF.

The chain links TRBV5-6 to TRBJ1-1, with 7 positions matching TRBD1. In germline, CDR1 is SGHDT, CDR2 YYEEEE. CDR3 size: 15 residues. J gave up 1 base and V 4 bases, and 7 bases lay outside the gene matches. The CDR3 region is CASSAPGGSNTEAFF. The CDR3 DNA reads TGTGCCAGCAGCGCTCCAGGGGGTTCGAACACTGAAGCTTTCTTT.

In its sample, this clone was seen a few times. This chain connects TRBV7-8 to TRBJ2-1, with TRBD1 identical over 9 bases. Germline lookup yields CDR1 SGHVS and CDR2 FQNEAQ. The CDR3 extends over 14 amino acids. Trimming took 5 bases from V and 9 from J; bases not matched to a gene: 8. CDR3 coding DNA: TGTGCCAGCAGCCCCCTCGGGACAGGGACTGAGCAGTTCTTC. Protein: CASSPLGTGTEQFF.

The chain uses TRBV27 and TRBJ2-2, with 9 nucleotides matching TRBD2. Per germline, CDR1 MNHEY and CDR2 SMNVEV (reference sequence). Trimming at V came to 4 bases and at J to 4 bases, leaving 10 bases not matched to a gene. The CDR3 is made up of 17 amino acids. In DNA form, the CDR3 reads TGTGCCAGCAGTTCCGTCGTAGCGGGAGATGGCACCGGGGAGCTGTTTTTT. Protein product: CASSSVVAGDGTGELFF.

The chain uses TRBV5-6 and TRBJ1-5, with D possibly matching TRBD1 (5 bases). Germline V gene lookup returns CDR1 SGHDT and CDR2 YYEEEE. CDR3 size: 16 residues. With 1 base removed from V and 2 bases from J, the gap between germline ends came to 13 bases. The CDR3 DNA sequence: TGTGCCAGCAGCTTGAGAAGCTTCAGGGGCAATCAGCCCCAGCATTTT. Protein product: CASSLRSFRGNQPQHF.

The rearrangement uses TRBV5-4 and TRBJ1-5; D ambiguous. The CDR3 runs 13 residues. Trimming removed 0 bases at V and 4 bases at J, with 5 bases between. Looked up from germline, CDR1 is SGHNT and CDR2 is YYREEE (reference sequence). The CDR3 DNA reads TGTGCCAGCAGCTTGGATGCAAATCAGCCCCAGCATTTT. Amino acids: CASSLDANQPQHF. Looking up the rest from reference TRBV5-4 and TRBJ1-5 gives the full variable domain: ETGVTQSPTHLIKTRGQQVTLRCSSQSGHNTVSWYQQALGQGPQFIFQYYREEENGRGNFPPRFSGLQFPNYSSELNVNALELDDSALYLCASSLDANQPQHFGDGTRLSIL.

V and J are TRBV24-1 and TRBJ2-1, with D uncertain. There are 14 residues in the CDR3. From germline, CDR1 is KGHDR and CDR2 SFDVKD. V lost 2 bases and J 1 base, leaving 5 bases between the germline ends. CDR3 loop: CATSDSSSYNEQFF. CDR3 DNA sequence: TGTGCCACCAGTGATTCTAGTTCCTACAATGAGCAGTTCTTC.

The rearrangement links TRBV7-2 to TRBJ1-2; D is possibly TRBD1 (6 bases). The CDR3 loop spans 14 amino acids. The V end was cut by 2 bases, the J end by 8 bases, with 15 bases between. Germline CDR1 and CDR2: SGHTA and FQGNSA. The CDR3 here is CASSLPGVLGGYTF. In DNA form, the CDR3 reads TGTGCCAGCAGCTTACCAGGGGTGCTCGGAGGCTACACCTTC.